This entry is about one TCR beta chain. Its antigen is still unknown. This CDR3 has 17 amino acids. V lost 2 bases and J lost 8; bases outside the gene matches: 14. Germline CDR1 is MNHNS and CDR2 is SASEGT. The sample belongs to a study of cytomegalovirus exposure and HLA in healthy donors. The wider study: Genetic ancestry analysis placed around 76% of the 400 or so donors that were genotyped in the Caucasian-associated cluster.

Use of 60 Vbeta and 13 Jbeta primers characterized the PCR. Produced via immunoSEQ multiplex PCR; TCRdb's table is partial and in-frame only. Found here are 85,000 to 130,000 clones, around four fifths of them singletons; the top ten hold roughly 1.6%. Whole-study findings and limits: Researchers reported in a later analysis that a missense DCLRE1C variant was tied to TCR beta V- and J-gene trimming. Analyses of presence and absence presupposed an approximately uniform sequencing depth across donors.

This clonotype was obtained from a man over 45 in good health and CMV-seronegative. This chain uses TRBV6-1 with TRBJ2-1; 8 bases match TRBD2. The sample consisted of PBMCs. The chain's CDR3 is CASSESPAQRGRDEQFF. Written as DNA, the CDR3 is TGTGCCAGCAGTGAATCGCCGGCACAGCGGGGGAGGGATGAGCAGTTCTTC.